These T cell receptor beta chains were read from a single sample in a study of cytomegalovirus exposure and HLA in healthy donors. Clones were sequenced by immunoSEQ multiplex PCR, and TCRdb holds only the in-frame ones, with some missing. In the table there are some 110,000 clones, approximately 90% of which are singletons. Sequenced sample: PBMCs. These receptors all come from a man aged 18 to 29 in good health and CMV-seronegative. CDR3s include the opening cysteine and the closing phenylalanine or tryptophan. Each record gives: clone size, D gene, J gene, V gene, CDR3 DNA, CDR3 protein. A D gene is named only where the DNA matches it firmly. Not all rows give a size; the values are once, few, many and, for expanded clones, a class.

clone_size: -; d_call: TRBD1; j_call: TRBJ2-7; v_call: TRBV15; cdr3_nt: TGTGCCACCAGCAGAGTGGGAACAGGGGCCGGCTCCTACGAGCAGTACTTC; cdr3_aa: CATSRVGTGAGSYEQYF
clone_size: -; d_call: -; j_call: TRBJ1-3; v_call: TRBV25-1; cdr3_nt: TGTGCCAGCAGTAACAGGGCTGGAAACACCATATATTTT; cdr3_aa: CASSNRAGNTIYF
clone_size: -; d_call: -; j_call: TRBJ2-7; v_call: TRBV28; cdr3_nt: TGTGCCAGCGGCTTTAGCGGTACAGGGGCTTACGAGCAGTACTTC; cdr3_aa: CASGFSGTGAYEQYF
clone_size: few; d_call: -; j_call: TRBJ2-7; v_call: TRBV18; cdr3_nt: TGTGCCAGCTCACTCTTCCGGGACACATCTGGCGAGCAGTACTTC; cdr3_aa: CASSLFRDTSGEQYF
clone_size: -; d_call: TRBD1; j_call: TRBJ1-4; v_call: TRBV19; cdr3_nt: TGTGCCAGTAGTATAGAGCGGGGACAGGCGGAGTCGAATGAAAAACTGTTTTTT; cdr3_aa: CASSIERGQAESNEKLFF
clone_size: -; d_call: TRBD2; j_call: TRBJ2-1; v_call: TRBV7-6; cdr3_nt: TGTGCCAGCAGCTTAGATGGGACTAGCGATGAGCAGTTCTTC; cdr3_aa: CASSLDGTSDEQFF
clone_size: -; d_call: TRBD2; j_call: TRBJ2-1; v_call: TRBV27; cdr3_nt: TGTGCCAGCAGTCTAGGGACTAGCGGGAGAAATGAGCAGTTCTTC; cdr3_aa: CASSLGTSGRNEQFF
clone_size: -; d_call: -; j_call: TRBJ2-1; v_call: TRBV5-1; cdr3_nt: TGCGCCAGCAGCTTGGAAGGACACCTCGGGTCACACAATGAGCAGTTCTTC; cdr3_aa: CASSLEGHLGSHNEQFF
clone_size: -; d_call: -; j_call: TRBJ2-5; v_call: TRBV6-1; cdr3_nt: TGTGCCAGCAGTGCCCAGGAGACCCAGTACTTC; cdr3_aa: CASSAQETQYF
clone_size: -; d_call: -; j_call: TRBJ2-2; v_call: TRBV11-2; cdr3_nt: TGTGCCAGCAGTTCTCCGTCTGCAGCGAACACCGGGGAGCTGTTTTTT; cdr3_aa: CASSSPSAANTGELFF
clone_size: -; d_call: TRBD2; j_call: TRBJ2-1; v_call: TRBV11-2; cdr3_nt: TGTGCCAGCAGCTCTCGGACTAGCGGGACGAACAATGAGCAGTTCTTC; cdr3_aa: CASSSRTSGTNNEQFF
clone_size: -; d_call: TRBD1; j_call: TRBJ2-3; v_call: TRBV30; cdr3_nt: TGTGCCTGGAGTGCGGACAGGGGGAAAACAGATACGCAGTATTTT; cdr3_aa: CAWSADRGKTDTQYF
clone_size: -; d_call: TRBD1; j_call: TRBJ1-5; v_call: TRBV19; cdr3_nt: TGTGCCAGTAGTGCATCCGGACAGGGAGATCAGCCCCAGCATTTT; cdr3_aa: CASSASGQGDQPQHF
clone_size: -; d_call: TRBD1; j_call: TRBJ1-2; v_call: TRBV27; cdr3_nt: TGTGCCAGCAGACGGGACAGGGCTAACTATGGCTACACCTTC; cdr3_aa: CASRRDRANYGYTF
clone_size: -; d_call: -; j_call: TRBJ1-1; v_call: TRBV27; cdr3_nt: TGTGCCAGCAGTTTATCGATTGACTACACTGAAGCTTTCTTT; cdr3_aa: CASSLSIDYTEAFF
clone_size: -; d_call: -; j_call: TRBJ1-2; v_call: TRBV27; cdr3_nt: TGTGCCAGCAGTTCCCTAGATTGGGGCAGGCAGAACTATGGCTACACCTTC; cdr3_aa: CASSSLDWGRQNYGYTF
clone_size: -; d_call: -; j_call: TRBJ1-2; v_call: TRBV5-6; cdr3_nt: TGTGCCAGCAGCTTGTTCCAGGGCCCCCCGAAAAACTATGGCTACACCTTC; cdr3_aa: CASSLFQGPPKNYGYTF
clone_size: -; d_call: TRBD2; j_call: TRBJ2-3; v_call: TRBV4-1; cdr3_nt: TGCGCCAGCAGCCAAGTTAAACTAGCGGGAGGGCGGGGGGTGACAGATACGCAGTATTTT; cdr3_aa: CASSQVKLAGGRGVTDTQYF
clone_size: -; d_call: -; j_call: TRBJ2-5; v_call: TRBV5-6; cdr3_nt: TGTGCCAGCAGCTTGGGCAGCGCGCAAGAGACCCAGTACTTC; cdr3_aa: CASSLGSAQETQYF
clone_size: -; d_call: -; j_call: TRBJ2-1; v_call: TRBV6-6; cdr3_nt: TGTGCCAGCAGGGAGTCCGACTACAATGAGCAGTTCTTC; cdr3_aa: CASRESDYNEQFF
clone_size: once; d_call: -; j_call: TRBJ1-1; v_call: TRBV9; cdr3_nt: TGTGCCAGCAGCGGCGCCTACGGCACTGAAGCTTTCTTT; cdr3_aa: CASSGAYGTEAFF
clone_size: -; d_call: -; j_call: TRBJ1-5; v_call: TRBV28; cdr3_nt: TGTGCCGGACAGTCTAGCAATCAGCCCCAGCATTTT; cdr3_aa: CAGQSSNQPQHF
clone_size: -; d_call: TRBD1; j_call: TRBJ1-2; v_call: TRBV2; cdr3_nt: TGTGCCAGCAGTCCTGACAGGGGAAGTGGAGGCTACACCTTC; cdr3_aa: CASSPDRGSGGYTF
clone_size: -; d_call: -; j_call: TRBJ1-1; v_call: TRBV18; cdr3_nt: TGTGCCAGCTCACCTAGGGACATGGGAAAGACTGAAGCTTTCTTT; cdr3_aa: CASSPRDMGKTEAFF
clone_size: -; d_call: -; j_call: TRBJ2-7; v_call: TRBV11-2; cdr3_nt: TGTGCCAGCAGGTCTGGCCAGGGGCCGAGCTCCTACGAGCAGTACTTC; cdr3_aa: CASRSGQGPSSYEQYF
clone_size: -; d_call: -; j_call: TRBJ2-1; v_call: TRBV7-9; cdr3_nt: TGTGCCAGCAGCCGTAAGGTACAGGCATCCTACAATGAGCAGTTCTTC; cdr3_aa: CASSRKVQASYNEQFF